The clone carrying this T cell receptor (beta chain) has just one count. Its antigen is unknown. This sample stems from a study of PD-1 blockade in mismatch repair-deficient tumors. Sequencing was performed with immunoSEQ multiplex PCR; in TCRdb, only in-frame clones are kept and a portion is missing. The table shows tens of thousands of clones, with 80% to 90% occurring only once. The study's findings and limits: After pembrolizumab, tumor-resident clones rose rapidly, then generally contracted before radiologic responses.

The CDR3 extends over 14 amino acids. Per germline, CDR1 SGHNT and CDR2 YYREEE (reference sequence). The J segment lost 5 bases and the V segment lost 4 bases, leaving 6 bases of the junction unmatched. The sequencing here drew on peripheral blood, taken 44 weeks after starting pembrolizumab. The source of this sequence is an adult with mismatch repair-deficient cancer. The J gene is TRBJ1-2, the V gene TRBV5-4; TRBD1 matches 9 bases. The CDR3 DNA reads TGTGCCAGCAGCCCCCGGACAGGGGAATATGGCTACACCTTC. Protein sequence: CASSPRTGEYGYTF.